The 8 T cell receptor beta chains reported below all come from one sample, sequenced in a study of blood T cell repertoires in COVID-19. The table came from immunoSEQ multiplex PCR; TCRdb's copy has only in-frame clones and leaves some out. The sample has around 88,000 clones; roughly 80% are singletons. Material: peripheral blood. The receptors shown here come from a man aged 55 to 70 with acute or convalescent COVID-19.

This rearrangement joins TRBV28 to TRBJ2-7; 7 bases agree with TRBD2. The CDR3 has 14 amino acids. Germline V gene lookup returns CDR1 MDHEN and CDR2 SYDVKM. The junction had 7 bases not matched to a gene; V was cut back by 8 bases and J by 0 bases. As DNA, the CDR3 is TGTGCCAGCGGCTTGAGCGGGGTCTCCTACGAGCAGTACTTC. It translates to CASGLSGVSYEQYF.

This chain links TRBV19 with TRBJ1-1; tentative D call: TRBD1 (6 bases). The CDR3 length is 15 residues. CDR1 is LNHDA, CDR2 SQIVND, per germline (reference sequence). Between the trimmed V and J ends, which lost 6 bases and 1 base, there was a span of 15 bases. CDR3 loop: CASRTTGYTNTEAFF. The DNA for the CDR3 is TGTGCCAGTAGAACAACAGGGTATACGAACACTGAAGCTTTCTTT.

This clone was seen more than once but under ten times. This chain connects TRBV24-1 to TRBJ2-1; 9 bases are shared with TRBD2. The CDR3 has 18 amino acids. V lost 3 bases and J lost 0; bases outside the gene matches: 8. Germline V lookup: CDR1 KGHDR, CDR2 SFDVKD. The CDR3 region is CATSDPGLADSSYNEQFF. The CDR3 nucleotides are TGTGCCACCAGTGATCCGGGACTAGCCGACAGCTCCTACAATGAGCAGTTCTTC.

The chain joins TRBV9 to TRBJ2-4; D uncertain. CDR1 and CDR2 (germline): SGDLS, YYNGEE. The CDR3 runs to 17 residues. Trimming left V 10 bases short and J 0 bases short, with 23 bases between. The CDR3 nucleotides are TGTGCCCTCTCCCCGCCGGATAGCTTACTAGCCAAAAACATTCAGTACTTC. Encoded protein: CALSPPDSLLAKNIQYF.

This chain joins TRBV7-8 and TRBJ2-7; unclear D gene. Trimming shortened V by 4 bases and J by 0 bases, and 10 bases separated the two germline ends. This CDR3 spans 14 amino acids. Germline-derived CDR1 and CDR2 are SGHVS and FQNEAQ. The CDR3 sequence: CASSSNRDSYEQYF. CDR3 DNA: TGTGCCAGCAGCTCTAACAGAGACTCCTACGAGCAGTACTTC.

This CDR3 is CASRTDASNTEAFF. The CDR3 bases are TGTGCCAGTAGAACAGACGCCTCGAACACTGAAGCTTTCTTT. This chain uses TRBV19 with TRBJ1-1; D is undetermined. Germline values: CDR1 LNHDA, CDR2 SQIVND (reference sequence). With 6 bases removed from V and 1 base from J, the gap between germline ends came to 12 bases. This CDR3 is 14 amino acids long.

The genes are TRBV7-9 and TRBJ1-4; D ambiguous. This CDR3 is 16 amino acids long. Per the germline V gene, CDR1 is SEHNR and CDR2 is FQNEAQ (reference sequence). With 4 bases removed from V and 1 base from J, the gap between germline ends came to 13 bases. The CDR3 here is CASSSQRLGTNEKLFF. The CDR3 region has the DNA TGTGCCAGCAGCTCCCAACGACTGGGAACTAATGAAAAACTGTTTTTT.

The J gene is TRBJ1-2, the V gene TRBV7-8; D is undetermined. CDR3 size: 14 residues. Trimming cost V 5 bases and J 0 bases, with 10 bases left between them. CDR1 and CDR2 (germline): SGHVS, FQNEAQ. In DNA form, the CDR3 reads TGTGCCAGCAGCCCCAGGAAATCTAACTATGGCTACACCTTC. This gives the protein CASSPRKSNYGYTF.